The clone carrying this TCR beta chain was picked up a small number of times. Its specificity is not known. Trimming left V 5 bases short and J 2 bases short, with 11 bases between. The CDR3 is made up of 14 amino acids. CDR1 and CDR2 from the germline V gene are SGHAT and FQDESV (reference sequence). TCRdb fed the 5' RACE reads into MiXCR, producing one record per CDR3 protein. This table holds over 7,500 distinct CDR3 sequences, 6.3% found once. Time point here: sample taken at primary tumor resection. This record comes from a study of spatial heterogeneity in lung cancer. General observations from the study: Tumor mutation count correlated with how many alpha and beta TCRs expanded intratumorally.

The genes are TRBV11-1 and TRBJ2-3, with D possibly TRBD2 on 5 matching bases. Sequencing used lung tumor tissue, obtained at surgery. The TCR originated in a female donor with early-stage non-small cell lung cancer. The CDR3, as DNA: TGTGCCAGCAGCGCCACGGGGTACACAGATACGCAGTATTTT. It specifies CASSATGYTDTQYF.